These 14 T cell receptor beta chains originate from one sample sequenced in a study of OX40 agonist ivuxolimab in advanced cancers. Library preparation used the immunoSEQ multiplex PCR assay. TCRdb retrieved this table from immuneACCESS and kept in-frame rearrangements only. Not all clones are present; in checked studies, unresolved V genes account for under half, and no reason is known for the remainder. Recorded for this sample are about 28,000 clones; roughly 82% of them occurred a single time. The ten largest clones capture about 25% of the sample. The sequenced sample was CD4+ or CD8+ T cells sorted from blood, obtained in a trial of the OX40 agonist ivuxolimab. Receptors were obtained from an adult with an advanced solid tumor such as melanoma, head and neck, liver or kidney cancer.

This clone has more than one count but fewer than ten. The chain is built from TRBV7-9 and TRBJ2-1, with D possibly matching TRBD2 (6 bases). Germline V gene sequence: CDR1 SEHNR, CDR2 FQNEAQ (reference sequence). The V end lost 5 bases, the J end lost 4 bases, and 15 bases lay between the germline ends. There are 15 residues in the CDR3. The CDR3 region has the DNA TGTGCCAGCAGCCCCCTGCGGCGGGATTACAATGAGCAGTTCTTC. This gives the protein CASSPLRRDYNEQFF. Full variable domain (missing parts from reference TRBV7-9 and TRBJ2-1): DTGVSQNPRHKITKRGQNVTFRCDPISEHNRLYWYRQTLGQGPEFLTYFQNEAQLEKSRLLSDRFSAERPKGSFSTLEIQRTEQGDSAMYLCASSPLRRDYNEQFFGPGTRLTVL.

This rearrangement joins TRBV2 to TRBJ2-1; D is uncertain. With 7 bases removed from V and 9 bases from J, the gap between germline ends came to 10 bases. The CDR3 has 11 residues. The germline V gene encodes CDR1 SNHLY and CDR2 FYNNEI. As DNA, the CDR3 is TGTGCCAGCACCCAAAGCAGTGAGCAGTTCTTC. Translated: CASTQSSEQFF. The full variable domain, its missing parts supplied by reference TRBV2 and TRBJ2-1, is EPEVTQTPSHQVTQMGQEVILRCVPISNHLYFYWYRQILGQKVEFLVSFYNNEISEKSEIFDDQFSVERPDGSNFTLKIRSTKLEDSAMYFCASTQSSEQFFGPGTRLTVL.

The DNA for the CDR3 is TGTGCCAGCAGTGATACTAGCGGGACATGGGATGAGCAGTTCTTC. Protein sequence: CASSDTSGTWDEQFF. The chain combines TRBV25-1 with TRBJ2-1; the match to TRBD2 covers 10 bases. The CDR3 covers 15 residues. V was clipped by 3 bases and J by 8 bases; unmatched bases: 7. CDR1 and CDR2 (germline): MGHDK, SYGVNS.

The J gene is TRBJ2-7, the V gene TRBV7-9; TRBD2 aligns across 13 bases. The trim removed 5 bases at V and 4 bases at J, leaving 5 bases unmatched. Germline CDR1 is SEHNR and CDR2 is FQNEAQ (reference sequence). The CDR3 consists of 15 residues. CDR3 sequence reads: CASSATSGRGYEQYF. The CDR3 nucleotides are TGTGCCAGCAGCGCCACTAGCGGGAGGGGGTACGAGCAGTACTTC.

This clone was found once. CDR3 amino acids: CASSQDRGHGNTIYF. The CDR3 DNA is TGCGCCAGCAGCCAGGACAGGGGGCATGGAAACACCATATATTTT. V gene TRBV5-1 combines with J gene TRBJ1-3; TRBD1 aligns across 11 bases. Looked up from germline, CDR1 is SGHRS and CDR2 is YFSETQ. The CDR3 covers 15 residues. V was clipped by 4 bases and J by 3 bases; unmatched bases: 3.

The rearrangement joins TRBV6-1 to TRBJ1-3; no reliable D call. V lost 5 bases to trimming and J lost 0 bases, with 11 bases between them. Germline loops: CDR1 MNHNS, CDR2 SASEGT. CDR3 size: 15 residues. In DNA, the CDR3 is TGTGCCAGCAGTCTGGACGGCCGCTCTGGAAACACCATATATTTT. It encodes CASSLDGRSGNTIYF.

The J gene is TRBJ2-5, the V gene TRBV10-1; D gene unclear. With the DNA end fitting TRBJ2-7 better, the J assignment may be wrong. CDR1 is WNHNN and CDR2 is SYGVQD in the germline V gene (reference sequence). The length of the CDR3 is 14 residues. The CDR3 DNA sequence: TGCGCCAGCAGTGAGTCTGTAGAGCCCTACGAGCAGTACTTC. This codes for CASSESVEPYEQYF.

This rearrangement joins TRBV9 to TRBJ2-7; 8 nucleotides agree with TRBD2. CDR3 length: 14 residues. The germline V gene has CDR1 SGDLS and CDR2 YYNGEE. Trimming took 2 bases from V and 8 from J; bases not matched to a gene: 9. In nucleotides, the CDR3 is TGTGCCAGCAGCGTCGGAGCGGGAGTGTACCAGCAGTACTTC. Translation: CASSVGAGVYQQYF.

V gene TRBV9 combines with J gene TRBJ2-1, with 14 bases aligning to TRBD2. Germline V gives CDR1 SGDLS, CDR2 YYNGEE. The CDR3 is 16 amino acids. With 4 bases clipped from V and 12 bases from J, the junction kept 12 bases outside the gene matches. Written as DNA, the CDR3 is TGTGCCAGCAGCCTGACGGGGACTAGCGGGGGCCAGGGGCAGTTCTTC. As protein: CASSLTGTSGGQGQFF.

J is TRBJ1-2 and V is TRBV6-5; 9 bases map to TRBD1. The trim removed 0 bases at V and 2 bases at J, leaving 4 bases unmatched. CDR1 and CDR2 (germline): MNHEY, SVGAGI. The CDR3 contains 16 residues. Written as DNA, the CDR3 is TGTGCCAGCAGTTACTCCGGGACAGGGACGAACTATGGCTACACCTTC. It is translated as CASSYSGTGTNYGYTF.

The rearrangement joins TRBV27 to TRBJ2-1; 11 nucleotides align to TRBD2. With V trimmed by 3 bases and J by 6 bases, 4 bases remained unmatched. The length of the CDR3 is 15 residues. Germline loops: CDR1 MNHEY, CDR2 SMNVEV (reference sequence). The CDR3 region has the DNA TGTGCCAGCAGTTTTCTAGCGGGAGGTTCCAATGAGCAGTTCTTC. This sequence encodes CASSFLAGGSNEQFF.

The chain couples TRBV19 to TRBJ2-7; D may be TRBD2 (5 bases). With 3 bases removed from V and 2 bases from J, the gap between germline ends came to 14 bases. The CDR3 loop spans 15 amino acids. Germline CDR1 is LNHDA and CDR2 is SQIVND (reference sequence). The CDR3 is CASSIGGSGAYEQYF. The CDR3 DNA is TGTGCCAGTAGTATTGGTGGGAGTGGCGCCTACGAGCAGTACTTC. The complete variable domain, with remaining parts taken from reference TRBV19 and TRBJ2-7, reads DGGITQSPKYLFRKEGQNVTLSCEQNLNHDAMYWYRQDPGQGLRLIYYSQIVNDFQKGDIAEGYSVSREKKESFPLTVTSAQKNPTAFYLCASSIGGSGAYEQYFGPGTRLTVT.

This chain connects TRBV10-3 to TRBJ2-1; D call uncertain. The ends were cut back, 3 bases at V and 16 bases at J, with 19 bases in the middle. The germline gives CDR1 ENHRY, CDR2 SYGVKD. This CDR3 region has 13 residues. CDR3 nucleotide sequence: TGTGCCATCAGTGAACTTTCTACAGAACACGTTTTCTTC. Its protein product is CAISELSTEHVFF.

The rearrangement links TRBV6-1 to TRBJ1-5, with D maybe TRBD1 (6 bases). The CDR3 is made up of 13 amino acids. V shed 7 bases and J shed 0 bases, with 7 bases lying between them. CDR1 is MNHNS, CDR2 SASEGT, per germline. CDR3 in amino acids: CASTTGSNQPQHF. In nucleotides, the CDR3 is TGTGCCAGCACGACAGGTAGCAATCAGCCCCAGCATTTT.